This T cell receptor beta chain is drawn from a study of PD-L1 blockade in urothelial cancer. Across the study: Reported median T cell count for blood samples was about 150,000.

The germline CDR1 and CDR2 sequences are MGHDK and SYGVNS. V shed 3 bases and J 7 bases; nucleotides not matched to a gene: 6. The CDR3 runs to 15 residues. The protocol was immunoSEQ multiplex PCR, while the TCRdb copy is restricted to in-frame clones and leaves out a portion. The sample yields about 56,000 clones, approximately 85% seen once. This clone came up once. This sample's time point: pretreatment peripheral blood. The sample here was PBMCs, taken around atezolizumab (anti-PD-L1) treatment. This chain joins TRBV25-1 and TRBJ2-2; 9 bases are a match to TRBD1. The TCR comes from a man between 65 and 79 years old with urothelial cancer. This CDR3 reads CASSDPGQGDGELFF. The CDR3 bases are TGTGCCAGCAGTGACCCGGGACAGGGTGACGGGGAGCTGTTTTTT.